Listed below are T cell receptor beta chains from one sample, sequenced in a study of beta chain features in type 1 diabetes. Measured with immunoSEQ multiplex PCR; TCRdb has only the in-frame clones, and not every one. Among 130,000 to 150,000 clones, 9.2% were seen once, and the ten largest hold about 0.61%. Sequenced sample: central memory CD4+ T cells from blood. The receptors shown here come from a young man in good health. Each CDR3 is given with its conserved first and last residue. The order of the fields is D gene, clone size, J gene, V gene, CDR3 protein, CDR3 DNA. A D gene is named only where the DNA matches it firmly. Not every row has a clone size; where given, it reads once, few, many or a size class.

>TRBD1|few|TRBJ2-7|TRBV18
CASSPTDRDYEQYF
TGTGCCAGCTCGCCGACCGACAGGGACTACGAGCAGTACTTC
>-|-|TRBJ1-1|TRBV5-1
CASSLPHAGATEAFF
TGCGCCAGCAGCTTGCCCCACGCGGGGGCCACTGAAGCTTTCTTT
>-|-|TRBJ2-6|TRBV2
CASDREANVLTF
TGTGCCAGCGACCGGGAGGCCAACGTCCTGACTTTC
>TRBD2|few|TRBJ2-3|TRBV9
CASSFSAGGSTDTQYF
TGTGCCAGCAGCTTTTCAGCGGGGGGGAGCACAGATACGCAGTATTTT
>-|-|TRBJ1-2|TRBV28
CASSLGLRGYTF
TGTGCCAGCAGTCTTGGATTGAGGGGCTACACCTTC
>-|few|TRBJ1-5|TRBV5-6
CASSLAGAKSNQPQHF
TGTGCCAGCAGCTTGGCAGGGGCTAAAAGCAATCAGCCCCAGCATTTT
>TRBD1|-|TRBJ1-4|TRBV7-2
CASGQGAVEKLFF
TGTGCCAGCGGACAGGGGGCTGTCGAAAAACTGTTTTTT
>-|few|TRBJ2-1|TRBV5-1
CASSPPPTYNEQFF
TGCGCCAGCAGTCCACCGCCTACCTACAATGAGCAGTTCTTC
>-|-|TRBJ2-1|TRBV10-1
CASSVGGAGEQFF
TGCGCCAGCAGTGTAGGTGGGGCAGGGGAGCAGTTCTTC
>TRBD1|-|TRBJ1-5|TRBV30
CAWSDPRDRGNNQPQHF
TGTGCCTGGAGTGACCCTCGGGACAGGGGTAACAATCAGCCCCAGCATTTT
>TRBD1|few|TRBJ2-5|TRBV5-1
CASSISGTGGQETQYF
TGCGCCAGCAGCATATCGGGGACAGGGGGGCAAGAGACCCAGTACTTC
>TRBD1|few|TRBJ1-5|TRBV7-2
CASSRQGVSNQPQHF
TGTGCCAGCAGCCGACAGGGGGTTAGCAATCAGCCCCAGCATTTT
>TRBD2|-|TRBJ2-5|TRBV4-3
CASSQGGGGGDQETQYF
TGCGCCAGCAGCCAGGGGGGTGGGGGAGGGGACCAAGAGACCCAGTACTTC
>TRBD1|few|TRBJ2-1|TRBV5-4
CASSQDRQGTEQFF
TGTGCCAGCAGCCAAGATAGACAGGGGACGGAGCAGTTCTTC
>TRBD2|-|TRBJ2-3|TRBV18
CASSRDYPNPTSTDTQYF
TGTGCCAGCTCAAGGGACTATCCAAACCCGACTAGCACAGATACGCAGTATTTT
>-|few|TRBJ1-2|TRBV5-1
CASSLSDNYGYTF
TGCGCCAGCAGCTTGTCAGATAACTATGGCTACACCTTC
>TRBD1|many|TRBJ1-2|TRBV9
CASSSLTGAQSYTF
TGTGCCAGCAGCTCACTGACAGGGGCCCAAAGCTACACCTTC
>-|-|TRBJ1-1|TRBV5-3
CARSSGTLNTEAFF
TGTGCCAGAAGCTCCGGGACACTGAACACTGAAGCTTTCTTT
>TRBD1|few|TRBJ2-2|TRBV15
CATSRPGQYTGELFF
TGTGCCACCAGCAGGCCGGGACAGTACACCGGGGAGCTGTTTTTT
>-|-|TRBJ1-2|TRBV11-3
CASSLEQGNYGYTF
TGTGCCAGCAGCTTAGAGCAGGGGAACTATGGCTACACCTTC
>TRBD1|few|TRBJ1-1|TRBV6-1
CASRPGQFINEAFF
TGTGCCAGCAGGCCGGGACAGTTCATCAATGAAGCTTTCTTT
>TRBD2|few|TRBJ2-7|TRBV30
CAWSRASGGEEQYF
TGTGCCTGGAGTCGGGCTAGCGGGGGGGAGGAGCAGTACTTC
>-|-|TRBJ2-1|TRBV4-1
CASSQGSGDNEQFF
TGCGCCAGCAGCCAAGGGTCGGGGGACAATGAGCAGTTCTTC
>-|few|TRBJ2-1|TRBV10-3
CAISDRRGVSSYNEQFF
TGTGCCATCAGTGACCGGAGAGGAGTGAGCTCCTACAATGAGCAGTTCTTC
>-|-|TRBJ1-1|TRBV21-1
CASSKGGLMNTEAFF
TGTGCCAGCAGCAAAGGGGGACTAATGAACACTGAAGCTTTCTTT
>TRBD1|few|TRBJ1-5|TRBV10-3
CAIRPGTGGNQPQHF
TGTGCCATCCGCCCGGGGACAGGGGGCAATCAGCCCCAGCATTTT
>TRBD2|few|TRBJ2-1|TRBV6-4
CASSELAGSWGQFF
TGTGCCAGCAGTGAGCTAGCGGGGTCCTGGGGGCAGTTCTTC
>TRBD1|few|TRBJ2-7|TRBV28
CASSIPDRGHEQYF
TGTGCCAGCAGTATCCCGGACAGGGGACACGAGCAGTACTTC
>-|once|TRBJ2-1|TRBV6-5
CASSLDSYNEQFF
TGTGCCAGCAGCTTGGACAGTTACAATGAGCAGTTCTTC
>-|-|TRBJ2-7|TRBV7-6
CASSLAPHYEQYF
TGTGCCAGCAGCTTAGCCCCCCACTACGAGCAGTACTTC
>TRBD1|-|TRBJ2-3|TRBV7-7
CASSPRTGSTDTQYF
TGTGCCAGCAGCCCGCGGACAGGGAGCACAGATACGCAGTATTTT
>TRBD2|few|TRBJ2-2|TRBV11-2
CASSSLAGGVGELFF
TGTGCCAGCAGCTCCCTTGCGGGGGGGGTCGGGGAGCTGTTTTTT